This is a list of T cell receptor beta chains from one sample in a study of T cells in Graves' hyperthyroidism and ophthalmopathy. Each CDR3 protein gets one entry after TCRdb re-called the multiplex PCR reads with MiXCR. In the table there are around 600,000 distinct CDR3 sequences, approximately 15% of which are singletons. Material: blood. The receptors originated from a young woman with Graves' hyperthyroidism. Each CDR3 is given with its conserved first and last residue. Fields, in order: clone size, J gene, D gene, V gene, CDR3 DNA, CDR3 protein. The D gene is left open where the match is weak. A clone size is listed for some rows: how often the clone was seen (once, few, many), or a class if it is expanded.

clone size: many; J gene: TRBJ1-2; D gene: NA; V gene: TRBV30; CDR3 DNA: TGTGCCTGGAGTGTACAAGGACTAGGTGGCTACACCTTC; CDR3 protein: CAWSVQGLGGYTF
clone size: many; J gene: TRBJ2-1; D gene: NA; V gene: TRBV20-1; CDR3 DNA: TGCAGTGCTCGGGAGGACAGGAAAAAGTACAATGAGCAGTTCTTC; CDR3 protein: CSAREDRKKYNEQFF
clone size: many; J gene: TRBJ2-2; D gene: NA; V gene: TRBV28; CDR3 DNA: TGTGCCAGCAGCGAACTACGCGGGGCCACCGGGGAGCTGTTTTTT; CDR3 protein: CASSELRGATGELFF
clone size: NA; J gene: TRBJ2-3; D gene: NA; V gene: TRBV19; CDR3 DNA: TGTGCCAGTAGTACCACTAGCAGGAGGGTCCTGAAGTATTTT; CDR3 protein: CASSTTSRRVLKYF
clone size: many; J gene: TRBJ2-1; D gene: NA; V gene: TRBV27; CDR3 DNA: TGTGCCAGCAGTTTCTCGACCGGGACGGATTACAATGAGCAGTTCTTC; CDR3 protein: CASSFSTGTDYNEQFF
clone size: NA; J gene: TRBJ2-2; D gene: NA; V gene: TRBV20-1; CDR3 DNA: TGCAGTGCTAGAGAAGGTTCAGGCAACACCGGGGAGCTGTTTTTT; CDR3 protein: CSAREGSGNTGELFF
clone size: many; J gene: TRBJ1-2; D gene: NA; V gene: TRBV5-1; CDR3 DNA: TGCGCCAGCAGCTTGGATGGCAGACCCGGCTACACCTTC; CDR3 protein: CASSLDGRPGYTF
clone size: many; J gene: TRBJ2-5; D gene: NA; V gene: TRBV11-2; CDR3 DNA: TGTGCCAGCAGCTTAAACACAGAGACCCAGTACTTC; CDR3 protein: CASSLNTETQYF
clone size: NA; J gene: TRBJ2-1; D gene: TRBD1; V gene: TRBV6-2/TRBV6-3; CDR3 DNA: TGTGCCAGCAGGGGACAGTACAATGAGCAGTTCTTC; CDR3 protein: CASRGQYNEQFF
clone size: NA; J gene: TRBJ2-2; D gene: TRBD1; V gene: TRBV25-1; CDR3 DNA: TGTGCCAGCAGTCCCTCGTTAGGGACAGGGAACACCGGGGAGCTGTTTTTT; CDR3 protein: CASSPSLGTGNTGELFF
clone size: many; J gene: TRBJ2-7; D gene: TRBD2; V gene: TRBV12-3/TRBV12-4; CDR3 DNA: TGTGCCAGCACCCAGCGGGGCAACGAGCAGTACTTC; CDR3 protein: CASTQRGNEQYF
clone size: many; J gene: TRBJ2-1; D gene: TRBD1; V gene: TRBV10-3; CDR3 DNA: TGTGCCATCAGTGAGACCTACAGGGGGCCTAGGGGTAATGAGCAGTTCTTC; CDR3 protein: CAISETYRGPRGNEQFF
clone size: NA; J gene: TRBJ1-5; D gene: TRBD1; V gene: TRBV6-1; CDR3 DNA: TGTGCCAGCAAGGGACAGGGTTTCGGTCAGCCCCAGCATTTT; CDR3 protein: CASKGQGFGQPQHF
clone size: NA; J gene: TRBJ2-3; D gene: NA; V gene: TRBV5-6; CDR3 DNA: TGTGCCAGCAGCTTAGTTTTCGTTTTGGGGGCCGTTCCGGATACGCAGTATTTT; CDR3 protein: CASSLVFVLGAVPDTQYF
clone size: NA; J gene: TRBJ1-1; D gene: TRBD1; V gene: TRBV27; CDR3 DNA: TGTGCCAGCAGTTCCGGGACAGGTCTTGAAGCTTTCTTT; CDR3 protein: CASSSGTGLEAFF
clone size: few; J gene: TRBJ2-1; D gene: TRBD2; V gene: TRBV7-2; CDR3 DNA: TGTGCCAGCAGCTTGTGGACTAGCGGGAGTAATGAGCAGTTCTTC; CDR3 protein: CASSLWTSGSNEQFF
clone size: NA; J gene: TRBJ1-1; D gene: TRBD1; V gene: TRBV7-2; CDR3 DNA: TGTGCCAGCAGGCCTCCGGGACAGAAGAACACTGAAGCTTTCTTT; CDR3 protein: CASRPPGQKNTEAFF
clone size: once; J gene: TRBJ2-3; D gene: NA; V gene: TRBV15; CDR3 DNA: TGTGCCACCAGCAGTAGGTGGGCTAGCACAGATACGCAGTATTTT; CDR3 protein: CATSSRWASTDTQYF
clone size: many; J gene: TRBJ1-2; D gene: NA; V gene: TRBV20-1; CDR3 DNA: TGCAGTGCTGGAGGGACACCTCCTAACTATGGCTACACCTTC; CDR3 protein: CSAGGTPPNYGYTF
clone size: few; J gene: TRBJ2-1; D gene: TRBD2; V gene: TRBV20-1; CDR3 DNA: TGCAGTGCCGAAGGGACTAGCGGGATATCGGGTGAGCAGTTCTTC; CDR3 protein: CSAEGTSGISGEQFF
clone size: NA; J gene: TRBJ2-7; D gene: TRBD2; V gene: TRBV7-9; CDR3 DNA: TGTGCCAGCAGTTCTAGCGGTAGCTCCCACGAGCAGTACTTC; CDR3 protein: CASSSSGSSHEQYF
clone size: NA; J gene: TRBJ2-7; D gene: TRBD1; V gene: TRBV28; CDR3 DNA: TGTGCCAGCAGTACCCGGACAGGACATGGCTACGAGCAGTACTTC; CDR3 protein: CASSTRTGHGYEQYF